These 3 T cell receptor beta chains came from one sample sequenced in a study of tumor-infiltrating lymphocytes in primary liver carcinoma. A primer matching the constant region was used to make TCR beta cDNA from approximately 520 ng of total RNA. Three rounds of nested multiplex PCR with slightly modified ARM-PCR produced TCR beta libraries. The first two PCR rounds, around 10 cycles each, used TRBV1-TRBV30 forward primers and a C-beta reverse primer. TCRdb re-called the multiplex PCR reads with MiXCR, one entry per CDR3 protein. The sample lists roughly 120,000 distinct CDR3 sequences; roughly 69% were seen once. Total RNA and DNA came together from roughly 20-30 mg of bulk tissue without cell sorting. Source material: liver tumor tissue from sampling region 1. The subset is: tumor region T1, superior pole. The receptors originated from a woman in her sixties or seventies with primary liver carcinoma and hepatitis B virus infection.

Details on this clonotype: This may come from a read error, since a much larger clone is one base off. V and J are TRBV6-5 and TRBJ1-5; D remains unclear. The CDR3 has 13 residues. Germline V gene data show CDR1 as MNHEY and CDR2 as SVGAGI. V was cut by 5 bases and J by 7 bases, with 12 bases left in between. The CDR3 bases are TGTGCCAGCAGTGGTCTTGCCGGGCAGCCCCAGCATTTT. Protein sequence: CASSGLAGQPQHF.

A word on this clonotype: An end of the junction does not agree with germline; a read error may underlie this. This chain connects TRBV11-2 to TRBJ2-3; D is unclear. Germline CDR1 SGHAT, CDR2 FQNNGV. The CDR3 totals 14 residues. In DNA form, the CDR3 reads TGTGCCAGCAGCGTAGAATCAAGTGCAGATACGCAGTATTTT. Translated: CASSVESSADTQYF.

This clonotype was counted ten times or more. This chain connects TRBV5-6 to TRBJ2-3, with 7 bases that match TRBD1. The J segment lost 4 bases and the V segment lost 5 bases, leaving 10 bases of the junction unmatched. The CDR3 contains 15 residues. Germline lookup yields CDR1 SGHDT and CDR2 YYEEEE. The CDR3 spells CASSRGTGVADTQYF. The CDR3 coding sequence is TGTGCCAGCAGTAGGGGTACAGGGGTCGCAGATACGCAGTATTTT.